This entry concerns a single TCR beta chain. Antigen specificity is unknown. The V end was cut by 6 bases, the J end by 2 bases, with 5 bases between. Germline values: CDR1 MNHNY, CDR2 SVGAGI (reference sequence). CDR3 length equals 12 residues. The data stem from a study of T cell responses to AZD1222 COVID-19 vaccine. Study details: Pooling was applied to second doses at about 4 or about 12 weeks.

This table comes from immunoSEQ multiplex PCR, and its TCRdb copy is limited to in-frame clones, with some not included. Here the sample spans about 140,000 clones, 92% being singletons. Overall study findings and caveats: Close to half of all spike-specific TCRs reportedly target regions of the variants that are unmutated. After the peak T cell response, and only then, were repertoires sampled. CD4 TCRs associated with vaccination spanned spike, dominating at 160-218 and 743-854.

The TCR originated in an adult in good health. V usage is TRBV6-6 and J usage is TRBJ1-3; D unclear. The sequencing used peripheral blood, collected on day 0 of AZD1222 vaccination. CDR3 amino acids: CASSRTGNTIYF. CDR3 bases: TGTGCCAGCAGCCGGACTGGAAACACCATATATTTT.